In its sample, the clone carrying this TCR beta chain was seen a few times. As yet, its antigen is unknown. Germline CDR1 reads SNHLY; CDR2 reads FYNNEI. V was clipped by 8 bases and J by 3 bases; unmatched bases: 4. The CDR3 is made up of 14 amino acids. TCRdb passed the 5' RACE reads through MiXCR, listing each CDR3 protein once. The table shows fewer than 400,000 distinct CDR3 sequences, with around 22% occurring only once. This record belongs to a study of CD8 T cells in ankylosing spondylitis. Study-wide findings and caveats: Characteristic, it appeared, of ankylosing spondylitis blood was a TCR beta motif of seven or eight highly homologous variants.

This chain joins TRBV2 and TRBJ2-1; 10 nucleotides line up with TRBD2. The receptor was derived from a male donor with ankylosing spondylitis. Sequencing input: blood, either unsorted or a sorted T cell fraction (not recorded which). CDR3 in amino acids: CASGGLADYNEQFF. The CDR3 DNA is TGTGCCAGCGGCGGACTAGCGGACTACAATGAGCAGTTCTTC.